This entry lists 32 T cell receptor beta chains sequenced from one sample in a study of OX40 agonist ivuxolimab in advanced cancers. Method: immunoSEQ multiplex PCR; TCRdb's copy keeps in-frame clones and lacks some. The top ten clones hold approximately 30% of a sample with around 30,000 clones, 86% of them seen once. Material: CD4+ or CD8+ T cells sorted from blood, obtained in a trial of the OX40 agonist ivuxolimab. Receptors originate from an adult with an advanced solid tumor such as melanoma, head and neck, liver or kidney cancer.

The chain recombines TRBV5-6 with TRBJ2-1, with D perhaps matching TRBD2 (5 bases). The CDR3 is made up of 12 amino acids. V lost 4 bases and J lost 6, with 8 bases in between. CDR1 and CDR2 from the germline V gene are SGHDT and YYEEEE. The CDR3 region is CASSRGRNEQFF. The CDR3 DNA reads TGTGCCAGCAGCAGAGGGCGCAATGAGCAGTTCTTC.

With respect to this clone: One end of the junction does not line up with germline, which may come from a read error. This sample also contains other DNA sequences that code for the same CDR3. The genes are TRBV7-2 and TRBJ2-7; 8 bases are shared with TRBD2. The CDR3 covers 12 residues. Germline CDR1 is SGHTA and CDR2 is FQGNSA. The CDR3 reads CASGGGAYEQYF. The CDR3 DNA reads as TGCGCCAGCGGGGGAGGGGCCTACGAGCAGTACTTC.

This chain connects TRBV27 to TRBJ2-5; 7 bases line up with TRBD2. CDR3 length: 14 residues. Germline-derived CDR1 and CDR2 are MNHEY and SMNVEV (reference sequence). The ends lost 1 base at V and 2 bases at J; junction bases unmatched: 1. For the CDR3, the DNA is TGTGCCAGCAGTTTATGGGGGGGTCAAGAGACCCAGTACTTC. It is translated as CASSLWGGQETQYF.

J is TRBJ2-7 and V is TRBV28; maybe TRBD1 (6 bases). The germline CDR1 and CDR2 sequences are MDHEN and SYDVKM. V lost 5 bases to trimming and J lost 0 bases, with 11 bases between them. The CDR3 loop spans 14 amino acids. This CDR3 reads CASSETGSSYEQYF. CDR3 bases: TGTGCCAGCAGTGAGACAGGTAGCTCCTACGAGCAGTACTTC.

The CDR3 sequence: CASSPTGIRALGNTIYF. As DNA, the CDR3 is TGCGCCAGCAGCCCAACAGGGATTAGGGCCCTTGGAAACACCATATATTTT. The J gene is TRBJ1-3, the V gene TRBV5-1, with D possibly matching TRBD1 (6 bases). The CDR3 spans 17 residues. The V gene lost 4 bases and the J gene lost 3 bases, with 20 bases spanning the gap. The germline V gene encodes CDR1 SGHRS and CDR2 YFSETQ.

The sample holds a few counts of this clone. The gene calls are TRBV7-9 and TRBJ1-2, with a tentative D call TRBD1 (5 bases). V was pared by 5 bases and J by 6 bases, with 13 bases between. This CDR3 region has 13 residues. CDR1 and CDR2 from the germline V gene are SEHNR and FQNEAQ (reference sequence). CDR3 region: CASSLARQHGYTF. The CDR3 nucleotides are TGTGCCAGCAGCCTTGCGAGACAGCATGGCTACACCTTC.

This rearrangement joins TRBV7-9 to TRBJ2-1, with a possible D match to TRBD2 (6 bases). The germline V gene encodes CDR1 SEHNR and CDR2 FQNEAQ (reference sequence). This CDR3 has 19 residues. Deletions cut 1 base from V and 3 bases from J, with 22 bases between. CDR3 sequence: CASSLETSGTLSLYNEQFF. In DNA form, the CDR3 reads TGTGCCAGCAGCTTAGAGACTTCCGGGACTCTCAGCCTCTACAATGAGCAGTTCTTC.

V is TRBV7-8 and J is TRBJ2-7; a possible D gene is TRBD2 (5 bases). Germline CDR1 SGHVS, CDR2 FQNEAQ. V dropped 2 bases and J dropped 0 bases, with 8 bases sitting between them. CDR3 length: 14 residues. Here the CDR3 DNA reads TGTGCCAGCAGCTTACCGGGATCCTCCTACGAGCAGTACTTC. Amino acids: CASSLPGSSYEQYF.

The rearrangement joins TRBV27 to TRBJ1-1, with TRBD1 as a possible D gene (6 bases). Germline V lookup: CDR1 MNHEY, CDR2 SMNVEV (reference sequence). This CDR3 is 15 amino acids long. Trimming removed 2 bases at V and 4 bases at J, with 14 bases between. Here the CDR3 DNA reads TGTGCCAGCAGTTTAGAGGGGGAGCTTTTCACTGAAGCTTTCTTT. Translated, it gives CASSLEGELFTEAFF.

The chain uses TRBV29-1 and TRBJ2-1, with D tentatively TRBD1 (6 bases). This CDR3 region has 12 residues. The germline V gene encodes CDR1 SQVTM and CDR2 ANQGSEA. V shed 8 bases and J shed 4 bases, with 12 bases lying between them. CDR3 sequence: CSLSDRYNEQFF. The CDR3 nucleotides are TGCAGCCTTTCGGACAGATACAATGAGCAGTTCTTC.

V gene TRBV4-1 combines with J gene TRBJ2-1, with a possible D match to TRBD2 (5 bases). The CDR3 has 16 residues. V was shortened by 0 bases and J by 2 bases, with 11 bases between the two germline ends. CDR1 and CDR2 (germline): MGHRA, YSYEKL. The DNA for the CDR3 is TGCGCCAGCAGCCAAGAAGCTAGCCGAGCCTACAATGAGCAGTTCTTC. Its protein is CASSQEASRAYNEQFF.

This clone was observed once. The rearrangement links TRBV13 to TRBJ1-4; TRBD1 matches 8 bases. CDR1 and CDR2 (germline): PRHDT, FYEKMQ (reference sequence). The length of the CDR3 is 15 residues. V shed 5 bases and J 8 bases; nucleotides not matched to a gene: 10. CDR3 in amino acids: CASSTRTGIEEKLFF. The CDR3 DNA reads TGTGCCAGCAGCACGCGGACAGGGATAGAGGAAAAACTGTTTTTT.

CDR3 loop: CASSRYRGEKLFF. In DNA form, the CDR3 reads TGTGCCAGCAGCCGATACAGGGGTGAAAAACTGTTTTTT. V and J are TRBV11-2 and TRBJ1-4; 7 nucleotides agree with TRBD1. Looked up from germline, CDR1 is SGHAT and CDR2 is FQNNGV. The CDR3 contains 13 residues. V was pared by 5 bases and J by 7 bases, with 4 bases of the junction left unmatched.

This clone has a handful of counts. The CDR3 region is CATDTGGGELFF. CDR3 sequence (DNA): TGTGCCACCGACACTGGCGGAGGGGAGCTGTTTTTT. V usage is TRBV6-6 and J usage is TRBJ2-2; no firm D call. From germline, CDR1 is MNHNY and CDR2 SVGAGI (reference sequence). This CDR3 has 12 residues. V was trimmed by 10 bases and J by 8 bases, leaving 14 bases between them.

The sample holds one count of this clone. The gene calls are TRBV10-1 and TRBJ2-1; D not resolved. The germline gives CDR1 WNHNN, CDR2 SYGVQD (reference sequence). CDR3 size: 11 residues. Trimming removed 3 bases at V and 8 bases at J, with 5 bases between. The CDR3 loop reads CASSELDEQFF. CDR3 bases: TGCGCCAGCAGTGAATTGGATGAGCAGTTCTTC.

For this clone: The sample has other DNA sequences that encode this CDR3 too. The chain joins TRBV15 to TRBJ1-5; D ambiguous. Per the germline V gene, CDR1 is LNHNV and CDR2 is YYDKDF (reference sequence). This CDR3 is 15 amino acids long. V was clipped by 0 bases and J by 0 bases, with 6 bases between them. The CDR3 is CATSRDRNSNQPQHF. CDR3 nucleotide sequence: TGTGCCACCAGCAGAGATAGAAATAGCAATCAGCCCCAGCATTTT.

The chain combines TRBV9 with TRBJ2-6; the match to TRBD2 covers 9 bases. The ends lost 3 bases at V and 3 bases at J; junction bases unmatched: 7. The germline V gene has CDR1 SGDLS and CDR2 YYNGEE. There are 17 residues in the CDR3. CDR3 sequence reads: CASSGLAGESGANVLTF. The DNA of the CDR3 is TGTGCCAGCAGCGGATTAGCGGGAGAAAGTGGGGCCAACGTCCTGACTTTC.

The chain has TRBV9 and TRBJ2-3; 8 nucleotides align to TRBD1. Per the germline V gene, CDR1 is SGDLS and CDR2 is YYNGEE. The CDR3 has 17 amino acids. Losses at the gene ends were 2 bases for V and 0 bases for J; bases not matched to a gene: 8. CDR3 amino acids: CASSVQGAATSTDTQYF. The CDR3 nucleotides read TGTGCCAGCAGCGTCCAGGGGGCTGCTACTAGCACAGATACGCAGTATTTT.

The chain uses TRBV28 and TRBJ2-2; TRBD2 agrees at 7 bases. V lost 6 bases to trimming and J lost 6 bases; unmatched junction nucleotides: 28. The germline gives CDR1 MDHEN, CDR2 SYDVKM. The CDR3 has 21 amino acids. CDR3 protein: CASRAIRDSTFSGGPAGELFF. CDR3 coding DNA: TGTGCCAGCAGAGCTATCCGGGACTCCACTTTTTCGGGAGGCCCCGCCGGGGAGCTGTTTTTT.

The chain's CDR3 is CASIKQGATYEQYF. CDR3 in DNA: TGTGCCAGCATCAAACAGGGGGCCACATACGAGCAGTACTTC. The J gene is TRBJ2-7, the V gene TRBV5-6; TRBD1 matches at 9 bases. CDR3 length equals 14 residues. Germline CDR1 SGHDT, CDR2 YYEEEE. The V and J ends lost 6 bases and 4 bases, in that order; junction bases with no gene match: 8. Full variable domain (rest looked up from reference TRBV5-6 and TRBJ2-7): DAGVTQSPTHLIKTRGQQVTLRCSPKSGHDTVSWYQQALGQGPQFIFQYYEEEERQRGNFPDRFSGHQFPNYSSELNVNALLLGDSALYLCASIKQGATYEQYFGPGTRLTVT.

The CDR3 nucleotides are TGTGCCAGCAGCTTAGAGGCTACAGATTTCTATGGCTACACCTTC. It encodes CASSLEATDFYGYTF. The chain has TRBV7-6 and TRBJ1-2; D remains unclear. Trimming left V 1 base short and J 4 bases short, with 13 bases between. This CDR3 contains 15 residues. Germline lookup yields CDR1 SGHVS and CDR2 FNYEAQ.

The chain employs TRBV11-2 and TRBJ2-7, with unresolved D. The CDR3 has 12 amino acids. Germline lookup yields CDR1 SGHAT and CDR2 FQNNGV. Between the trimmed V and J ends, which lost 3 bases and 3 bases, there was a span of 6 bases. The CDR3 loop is CASSFGSYEQYF. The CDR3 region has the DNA TGTGCCAGCAGCTTCGGTAGCTACGAGCAGTACTTC.

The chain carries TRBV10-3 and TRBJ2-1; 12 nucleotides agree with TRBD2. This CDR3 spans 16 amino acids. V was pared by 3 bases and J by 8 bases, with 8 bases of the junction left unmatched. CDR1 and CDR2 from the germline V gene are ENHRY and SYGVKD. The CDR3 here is CAISDPTSGSFDEQFF. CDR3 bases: TGTGCCATCAGTGACCCGACTAGCGGGAGTTTCGATGAGCAGTTCTTC.

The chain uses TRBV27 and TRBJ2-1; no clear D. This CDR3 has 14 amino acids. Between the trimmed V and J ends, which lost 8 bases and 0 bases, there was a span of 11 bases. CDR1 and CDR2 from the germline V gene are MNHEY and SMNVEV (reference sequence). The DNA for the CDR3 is TGTGCCAGCTCTCGTGGTAGCTCCTACAATGAGCAGTTCTTC. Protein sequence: CASSRGSSYNEQFF.

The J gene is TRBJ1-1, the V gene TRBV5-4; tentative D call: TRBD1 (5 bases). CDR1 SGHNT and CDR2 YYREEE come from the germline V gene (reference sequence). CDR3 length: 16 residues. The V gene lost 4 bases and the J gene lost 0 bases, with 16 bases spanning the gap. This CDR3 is CASSPDRIRLNTEAFF. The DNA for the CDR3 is TGTGCCAGCAGCCCTGACAGAATCCGATTGAACACTGAAGCTTTCTTT.

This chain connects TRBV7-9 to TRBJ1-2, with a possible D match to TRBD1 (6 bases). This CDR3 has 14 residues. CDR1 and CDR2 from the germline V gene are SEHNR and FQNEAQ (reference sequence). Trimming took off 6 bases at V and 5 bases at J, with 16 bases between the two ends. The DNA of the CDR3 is TGTGCCAGCAGTCGACCGGACAGTAGATATGGCTACACCTTC. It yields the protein CASSRPDSRYGYTF.

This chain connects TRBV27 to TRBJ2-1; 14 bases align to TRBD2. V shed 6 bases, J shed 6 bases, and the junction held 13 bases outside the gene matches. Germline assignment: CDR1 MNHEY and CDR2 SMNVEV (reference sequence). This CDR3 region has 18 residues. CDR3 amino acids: CASSILATGLAGGNEQFF. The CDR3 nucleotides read TGTGCCAGCAGCATTTTGGCAACTGGACTAGCGGGAGGCAATGAGCAGTTCTTC.

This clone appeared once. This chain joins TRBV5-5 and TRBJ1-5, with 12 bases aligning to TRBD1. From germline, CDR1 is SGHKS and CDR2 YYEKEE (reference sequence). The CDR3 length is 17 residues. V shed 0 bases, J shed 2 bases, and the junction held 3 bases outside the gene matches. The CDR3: CASSLGRDRGRNQPQHF. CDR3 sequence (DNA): TGTGCCAGCAGCTTGGGCCGGGACAGGGGGCGCAATCAGCCCCAGCATTTT.

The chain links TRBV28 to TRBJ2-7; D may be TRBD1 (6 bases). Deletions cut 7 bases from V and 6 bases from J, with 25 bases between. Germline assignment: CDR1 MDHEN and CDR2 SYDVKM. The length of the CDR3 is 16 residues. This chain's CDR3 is CASNANRDIGFVEQYF. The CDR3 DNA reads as TGTGCCAGCAACGCAAACCGGGACATTGGTTTCGTCGAGCAGTACTTC. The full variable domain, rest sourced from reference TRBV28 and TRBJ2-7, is DVKVTQSSRYLVKRTGEKVFLECVQDMDHENMFWYRQDPGLGLRLIYFSYDVKMKEKGDIPEGYSVSREKKERFSLILESASTNQTSMYLCASNANRDIGFVEQYFGPGTRLTVT.

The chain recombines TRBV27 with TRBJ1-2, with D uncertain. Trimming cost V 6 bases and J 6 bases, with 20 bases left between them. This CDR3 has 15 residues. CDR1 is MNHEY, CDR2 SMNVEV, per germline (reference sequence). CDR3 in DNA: TGTGCCAGCAGACTACCGGGGAGCACGCGGAATGGCTACACCTTC. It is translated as CASRLPGSTRNGYTF.

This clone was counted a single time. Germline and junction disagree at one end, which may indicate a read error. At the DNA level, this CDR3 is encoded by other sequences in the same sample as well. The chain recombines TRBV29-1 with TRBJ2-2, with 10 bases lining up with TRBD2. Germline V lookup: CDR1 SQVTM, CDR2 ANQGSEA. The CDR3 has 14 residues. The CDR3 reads CSAEASGRAGELFF. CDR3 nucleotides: TGTAGCGCCGAGGCGAGCGGGAGGGCCGGGGAGCTGTTTTTT.

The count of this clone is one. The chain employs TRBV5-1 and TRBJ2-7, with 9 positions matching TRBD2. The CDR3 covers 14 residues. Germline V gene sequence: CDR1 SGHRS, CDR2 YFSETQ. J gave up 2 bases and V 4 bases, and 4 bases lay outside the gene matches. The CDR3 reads CASSAAGGPYEQYF. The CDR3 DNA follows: TGCGCCAGCAGCGCAGCGGGAGGCCCCTACGAGCAGTACTTC.